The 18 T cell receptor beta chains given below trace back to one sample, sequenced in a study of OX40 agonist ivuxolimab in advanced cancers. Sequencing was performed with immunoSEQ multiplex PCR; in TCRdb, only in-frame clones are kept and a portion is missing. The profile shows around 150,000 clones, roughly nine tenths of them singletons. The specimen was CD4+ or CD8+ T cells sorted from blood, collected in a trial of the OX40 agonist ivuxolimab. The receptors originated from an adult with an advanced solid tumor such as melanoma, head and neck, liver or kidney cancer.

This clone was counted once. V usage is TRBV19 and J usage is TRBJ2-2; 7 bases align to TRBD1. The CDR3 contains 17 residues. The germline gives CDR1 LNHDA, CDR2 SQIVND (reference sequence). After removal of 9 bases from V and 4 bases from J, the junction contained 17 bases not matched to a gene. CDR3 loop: CASYSFRQGSGTGELFF. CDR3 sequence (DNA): TGTGCCAGCTATTCGTTCCGACAGGGATCGGGCACCGGGGAGCTGTTTTTT.

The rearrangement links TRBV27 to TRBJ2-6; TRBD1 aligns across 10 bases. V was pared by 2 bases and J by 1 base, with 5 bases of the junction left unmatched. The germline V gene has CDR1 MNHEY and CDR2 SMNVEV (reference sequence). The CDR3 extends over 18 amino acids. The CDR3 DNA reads TGTGCCAGCAGTTTACTCGGGACAGGGGTATCTGGGGCCAACGTCCTGACTTTC. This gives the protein CASSLLGTGVSGANVLTF.

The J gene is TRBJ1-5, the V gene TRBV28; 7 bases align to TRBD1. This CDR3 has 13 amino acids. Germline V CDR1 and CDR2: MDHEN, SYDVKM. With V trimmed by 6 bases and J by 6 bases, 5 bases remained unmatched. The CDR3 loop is CASRDRSAQPQHF. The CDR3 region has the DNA TGTGCCAGCAGGGACAGGTCGGCTCAGCCCCAGCATTTT.

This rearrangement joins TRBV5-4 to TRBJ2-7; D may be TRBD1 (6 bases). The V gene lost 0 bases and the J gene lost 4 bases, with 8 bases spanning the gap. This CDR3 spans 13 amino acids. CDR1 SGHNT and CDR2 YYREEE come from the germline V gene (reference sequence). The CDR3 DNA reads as TGTGCCAGCAGCTTGGTACAGGGTTACGAGCAGTACTTC. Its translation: CASSLVQGYEQYF.

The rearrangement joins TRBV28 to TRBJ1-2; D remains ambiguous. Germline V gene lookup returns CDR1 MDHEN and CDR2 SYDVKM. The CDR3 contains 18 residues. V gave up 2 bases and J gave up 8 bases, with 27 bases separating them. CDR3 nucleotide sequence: TGTGCCAGCAGTTTAGCCTCAACCTCTGAAGGTTCGGTTTGGGGCTACACCTTC. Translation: CASSLASTSEGSVWGYTF.

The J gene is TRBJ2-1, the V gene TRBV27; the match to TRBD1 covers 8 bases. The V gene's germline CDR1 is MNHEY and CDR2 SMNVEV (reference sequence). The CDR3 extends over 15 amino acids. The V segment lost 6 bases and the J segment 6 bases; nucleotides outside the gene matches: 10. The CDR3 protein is CASSRNGQGSNEQFF. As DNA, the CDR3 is TGTGCCAGCAGCCGAAACGGACAGGGTAGCAATGAGCAGTTCTTC.

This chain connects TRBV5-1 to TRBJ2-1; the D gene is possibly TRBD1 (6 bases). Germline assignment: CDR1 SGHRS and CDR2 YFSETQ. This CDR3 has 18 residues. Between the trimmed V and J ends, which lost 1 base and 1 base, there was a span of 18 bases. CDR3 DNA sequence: TGCGCCAGCAGCTTGAGGGTGGAGGACAGCCGTTCCTACAATGAGCAGTTCTTC. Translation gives CASSLRVEDSRSYNEQFF.

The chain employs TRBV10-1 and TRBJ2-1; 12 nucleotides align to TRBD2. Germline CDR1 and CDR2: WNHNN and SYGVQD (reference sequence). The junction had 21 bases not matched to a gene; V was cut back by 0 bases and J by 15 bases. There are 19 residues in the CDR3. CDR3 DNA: TGCGCCAGCAGTGAGTCGAACTATTTGACTAGCGGGAGTACCGTCCGCCTGTTCTTC. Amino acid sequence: CASSESNYLTSGSTVRLFF.

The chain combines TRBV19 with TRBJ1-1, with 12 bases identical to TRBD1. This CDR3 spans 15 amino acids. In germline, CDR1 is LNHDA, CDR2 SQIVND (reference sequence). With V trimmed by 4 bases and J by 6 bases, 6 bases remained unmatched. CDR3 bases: TGTGCCAGTAGTACTACCCGGGACAGGGGGCCTGAAGCTTTCTTT. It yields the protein CASSTTRDRGPEAFF.

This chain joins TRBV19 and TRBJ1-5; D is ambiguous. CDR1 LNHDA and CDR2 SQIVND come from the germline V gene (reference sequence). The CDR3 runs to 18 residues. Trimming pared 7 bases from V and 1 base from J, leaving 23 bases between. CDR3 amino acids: CASTSGRAAVGSNQPQHF. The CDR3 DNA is TGTGCCAGTACCTCCGGACGCGCGGCGGTAGGGAGCAATCAGCCCCAGCATTTT.

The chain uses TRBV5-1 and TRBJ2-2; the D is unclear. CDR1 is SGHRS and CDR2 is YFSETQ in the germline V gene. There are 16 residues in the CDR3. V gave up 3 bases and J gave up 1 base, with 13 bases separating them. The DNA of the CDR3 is TGCGCCAGCAGCTATACGGACCCCCGGAACACCGGGGAGCTGTTTTTT. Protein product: CASSYTDPRNTGELFF.

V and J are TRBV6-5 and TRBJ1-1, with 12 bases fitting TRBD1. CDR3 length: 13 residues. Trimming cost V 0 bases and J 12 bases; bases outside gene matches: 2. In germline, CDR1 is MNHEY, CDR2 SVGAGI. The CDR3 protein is CASSYSRDRGPFF. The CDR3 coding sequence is TGTGCCAGCAGTTACTCCCGGGACAGGGGGCCTTTCTTT.

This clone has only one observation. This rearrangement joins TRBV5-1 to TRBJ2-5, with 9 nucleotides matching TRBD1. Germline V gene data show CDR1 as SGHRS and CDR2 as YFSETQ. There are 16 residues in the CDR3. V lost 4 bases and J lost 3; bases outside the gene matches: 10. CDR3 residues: CASSRELTGGKETQYF. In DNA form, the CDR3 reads TGCGCCAGCAGCCGGGAGCTGACAGGGGGGAAAGAGACCCAGTACTTC.

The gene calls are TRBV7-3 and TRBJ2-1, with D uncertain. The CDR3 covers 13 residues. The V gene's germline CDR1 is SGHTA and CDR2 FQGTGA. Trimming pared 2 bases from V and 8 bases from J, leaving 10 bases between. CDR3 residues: CASSLQFTDEQFF. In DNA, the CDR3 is TGTGCCAGCAGCTTACAGTTCACGGATGAGCAGTTCTTC.

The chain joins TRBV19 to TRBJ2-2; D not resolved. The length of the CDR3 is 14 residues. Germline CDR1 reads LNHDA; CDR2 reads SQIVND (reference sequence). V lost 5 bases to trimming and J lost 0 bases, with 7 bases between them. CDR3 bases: TGTGCCAGTAGTCCCAAGGCGAACACCGGGGAGCTGTTTTTT. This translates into CASSPKANTGELFF.

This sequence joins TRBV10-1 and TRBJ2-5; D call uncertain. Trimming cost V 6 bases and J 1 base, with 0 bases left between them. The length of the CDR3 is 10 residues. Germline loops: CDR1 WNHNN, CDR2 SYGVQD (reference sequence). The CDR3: CASSQETQYF. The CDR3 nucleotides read TGCGCCAGCAGCCAAGAGACCCAGTACTTC.

The CDR3 nucleotides read TGTGCCACCCGCTCCCTGGGACTAGCGGGAGGGCCAGAGGAGCAGTACTTC. Its protein is CATRSLGLAGGPEEQYF. The chain combines TRBV19 with TRBJ2-5; TRBD2 aligns across 16 bases. The CDR3 runs 17 residues. V lost 10 bases to trimming and J lost 11 bases; unmatched junction nucleotides: 19. Per germline, CDR1 LNHDA and CDR2 SQIVND (reference sequence).

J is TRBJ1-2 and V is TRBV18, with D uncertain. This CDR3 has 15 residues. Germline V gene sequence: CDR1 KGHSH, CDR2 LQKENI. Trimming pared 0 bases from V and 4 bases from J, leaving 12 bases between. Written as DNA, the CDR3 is TGTGCCAGCTCACCACCCGGGCCCGAGGGCTATGGCTACACCTTC. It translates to CASSPPGPEGYGYTF.